This T cell receptor (beta chain) is from a study of T cells in Graves' hyperthyroidism and ophthalmopathy. Each diagnosis drew on symptoms, thyroxine, TRAb, thyroid ultrasound and orbital computed tomography findings. RNA transcripts served as the template for amplifying TCR beta CDR3 regions. The HTBI primer set served for first-round RT-PCR of the TCR CDR3. One entry per CDR3 protein, called by TCRdb with MiXCR from the multiplex PCR reads. Of over 700,000 distinct CDR3 sequences in the sample, over 15% were seen once. Trimming cost V 4 bases and J 4 bases; bases outside gene matches: 7. The CDR3 extends over 15 amino acids.

The sequence was obtained from a woman between 45 and 65 years old with Graves' hyperthyroidism that later progressed to Graves' ophthalmopathy. This chain uses TRBV12-3 or TRBV12-4 with TRBJ1-2; 9 bases fit TRBD1. Source material: blood. Here the CDR3 reads CASSSGQGLVYGYTF. CDR3 bases: TGTGCCAGCAGTTCAGGACAGGGGCTTGTCTATGGCTACACCTTC.